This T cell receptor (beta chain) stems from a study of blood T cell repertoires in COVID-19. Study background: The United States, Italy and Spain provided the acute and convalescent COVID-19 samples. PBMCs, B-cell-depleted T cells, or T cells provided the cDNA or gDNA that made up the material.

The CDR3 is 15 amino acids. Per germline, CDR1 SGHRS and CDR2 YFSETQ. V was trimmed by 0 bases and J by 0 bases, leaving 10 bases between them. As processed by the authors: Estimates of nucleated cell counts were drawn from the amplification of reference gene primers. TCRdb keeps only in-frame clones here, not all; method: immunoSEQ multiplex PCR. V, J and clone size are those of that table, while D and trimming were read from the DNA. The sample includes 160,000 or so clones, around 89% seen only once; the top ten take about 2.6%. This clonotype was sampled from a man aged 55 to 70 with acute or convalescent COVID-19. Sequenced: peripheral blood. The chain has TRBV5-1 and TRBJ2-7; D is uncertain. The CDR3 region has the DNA TGCGCCAGCAGCTTGGCCCCCCCGTTCTCCTACGAGCAGTACTTC. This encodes CASSLAPPFSYEQYF. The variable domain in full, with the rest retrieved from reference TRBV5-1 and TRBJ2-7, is KAGVTQTPRYLIKTRGQQVTLSCSPISGHRSVSWYQQTPGQGLQFLFEYFSETQRNKGNFPGRFSGRQFSNSRSEMNVSTLELGDSALYLCASSLAPPFSYEQYFGPGTRLTVT.